Given below is one TCR beta chain in context. Random hexamers served to reverse transcribe roughly 0.45 to 1 ug RNA. TCR beta CDR3 was amplified by immunoSEQ covering 54 Vbeta and 13 Jbeta. TCRdb re-called the immunoSEQ multiplex PCR reads with MiXCR, one entry per CDR3 protein. Among 200,000 or so distinct CDR3 sequences listed, about 94% were seen once. CDR1 is MDHEN and CDR2 is SYDVKM in the germline V gene. CDR3 length equals 12 residues. The ends were cut back, 5 bases at V and 6 bases at J, with 10 bases in the middle. The record originates from a study of CD8 T cells in Susac syndrome. V and J are TRBV28 and TRBJ1-1; D uncertain. The sample was CD8+ T cells from PBMCs. The TCR comes from a human donor with multiple sclerosis. This chain's CDR3 is CASSDLYPEAFF. In nucleotides, the CDR3 is TGTGCCAGCAGTGATTTGTACCCTGAAGCTTTCTTT.